This T cell receptor (beta chain) appears in the sequencing data of a study of breast tumors, draining lymph nodes, adjacent tissues. This clonotype occurred many times. The antigen is unknown. Germline V gene lookup returns CDR1 MNHEY and CDR2 SMNVEV (reference sequence). The CDR3 sequence is 14 residues long. The ends lost 2 bases at V and 7 bases at J; junction bases unmatched: 4. Findings and limits, study-wide: Tumor T cell lymph node origin was a supported hypothesis, not proven. Data fit most tumor T cells coming from lymph node, expanding in tumor. Tumor TCR diversity was below lymph nodes but above nontumor tissue.

Using its own MiXCR run on the multiplex PCR reads, TCRdb lists one record per CDR3 protein. Of over 60,000 distinct CDR3 sequences listed, less than 60% are singletons. The receptor's source is a female donor with breast cancer. Some clones in this sample may be carry-over from other donors' samples. The genes are TRBV27 and TRBJ2-1; 8 positions agree with TRBD2. The source material was breast tumor tissue. CDR3 in amino acids: CASSLELADNEQFF. The CDR3 nucleotides read TGTGCCAGCAGTTTAGAACTAGCGGATAATGAGCAGTTCTTC.